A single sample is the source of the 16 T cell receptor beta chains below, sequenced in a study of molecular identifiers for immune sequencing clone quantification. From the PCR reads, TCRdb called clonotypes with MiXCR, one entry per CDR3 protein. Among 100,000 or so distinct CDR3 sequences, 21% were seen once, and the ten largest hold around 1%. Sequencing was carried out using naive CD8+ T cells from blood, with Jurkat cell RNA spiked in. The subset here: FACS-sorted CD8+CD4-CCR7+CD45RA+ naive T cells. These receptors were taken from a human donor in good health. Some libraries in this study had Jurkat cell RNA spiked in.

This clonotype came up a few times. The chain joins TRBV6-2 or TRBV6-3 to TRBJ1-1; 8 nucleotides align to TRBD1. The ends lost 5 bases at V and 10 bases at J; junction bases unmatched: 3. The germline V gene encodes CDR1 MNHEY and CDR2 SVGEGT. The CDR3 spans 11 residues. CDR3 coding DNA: TGTGCCAGCAGTCCCGGACAGGGAGCTTTCTTT. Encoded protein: CASSPGQGAFF.

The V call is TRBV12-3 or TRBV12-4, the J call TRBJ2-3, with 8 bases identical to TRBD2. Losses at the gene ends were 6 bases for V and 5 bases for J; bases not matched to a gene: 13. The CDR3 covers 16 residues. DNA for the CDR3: TGTGCCAGCAGGACTGTTAGCGGGGAGCCGGGAGATACGCAGTATTTT. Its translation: CASRTVSGEPGDTQYF.

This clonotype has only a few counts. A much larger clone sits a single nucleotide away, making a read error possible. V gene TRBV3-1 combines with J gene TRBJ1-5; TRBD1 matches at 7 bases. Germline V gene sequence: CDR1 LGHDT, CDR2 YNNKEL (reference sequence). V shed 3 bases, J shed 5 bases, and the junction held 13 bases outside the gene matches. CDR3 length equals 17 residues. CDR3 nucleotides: TGTGCCAGCAGCCAGGATTACAGGGGCACGGTGGATCAGCCCCAGCATTTT. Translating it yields CASSQDYRGTVDQPQHF.

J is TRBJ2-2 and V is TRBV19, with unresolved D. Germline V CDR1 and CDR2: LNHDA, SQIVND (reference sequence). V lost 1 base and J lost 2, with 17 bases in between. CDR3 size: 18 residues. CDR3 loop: CASSIAGRFKYNTGELFF. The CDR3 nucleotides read TGTGCCAGTAGTATAGCTGGACGCTTCAAATATAACACCGGGGAGCTGTTTTTT.

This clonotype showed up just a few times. The DNA of the CDR3 is TGCAGTGCTATATGGACGGGGTACGAGCAGTACTTC. It codes for CSAIWTGYEQYF. The chain carries TRBV20-1 and TRBJ2-7; TRBD2 is a possible D gene (5 bases). The V and J ends lost 4 bases and 4 bases respectively, with 11 bases between them. Looked up from germline, CDR1 is DFQATT and CDR2 is SNEGSKA (reference sequence). This CDR3 region has 12 residues.

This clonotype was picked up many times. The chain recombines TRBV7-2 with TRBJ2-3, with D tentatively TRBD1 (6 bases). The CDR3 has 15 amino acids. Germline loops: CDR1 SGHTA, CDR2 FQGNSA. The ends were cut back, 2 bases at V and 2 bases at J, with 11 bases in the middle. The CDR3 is CASSLIQGSTDTQYF. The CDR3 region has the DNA TGTGCCAGCAGCTTAATACAGGGTTCCACAGATACGCAGTATTTT. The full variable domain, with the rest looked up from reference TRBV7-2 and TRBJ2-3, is GAGVSQSPSNKVTEKGKDVELRCDPISGHTALYWYRQSLGQGLEFLIYFQGNSAPDKSGLPSDRFSAERTGGSVSTLTIQRTQQEDSAVYLCASSLIQGSTDTQYFGPGTRLTVL.

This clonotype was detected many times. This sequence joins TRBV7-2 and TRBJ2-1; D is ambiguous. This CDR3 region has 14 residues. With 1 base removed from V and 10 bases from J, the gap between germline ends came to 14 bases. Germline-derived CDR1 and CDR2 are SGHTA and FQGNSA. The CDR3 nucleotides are TGTGCCAGCAGCTTAGGGTTAGAGCTGGCCGAGCAGTTCTTC. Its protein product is CASSLGLELAEQFF.

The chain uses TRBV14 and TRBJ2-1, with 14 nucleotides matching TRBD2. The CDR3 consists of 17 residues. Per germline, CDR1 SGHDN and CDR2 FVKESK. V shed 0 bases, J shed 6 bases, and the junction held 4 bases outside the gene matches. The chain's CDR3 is CASSQDSGTSGSNEQFF. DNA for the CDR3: TGTGCCAGCAGCCAAGATAGCGGGACTAGCGGGAGCAATGAGCAGTTCTTC. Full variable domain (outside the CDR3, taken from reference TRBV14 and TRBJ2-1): EAGVTQFPSHSVIEKGQTVTLRCDPISGHDNLYWYRRVMGKEIKFLLHFVKESKQDESGMPNNRFLAERTGGTYSTLKVQPAELEDSGVYFCASSQDSGTSGSNEQFFGPGTRLTVL.

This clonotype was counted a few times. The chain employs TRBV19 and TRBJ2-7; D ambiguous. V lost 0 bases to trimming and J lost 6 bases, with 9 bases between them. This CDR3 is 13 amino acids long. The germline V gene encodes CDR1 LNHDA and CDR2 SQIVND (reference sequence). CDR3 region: CASSIDVAAEQYF. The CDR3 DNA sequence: TGTGCCAGTAGTATAGACGTAGCCGCCGAGCAGTACTTC.

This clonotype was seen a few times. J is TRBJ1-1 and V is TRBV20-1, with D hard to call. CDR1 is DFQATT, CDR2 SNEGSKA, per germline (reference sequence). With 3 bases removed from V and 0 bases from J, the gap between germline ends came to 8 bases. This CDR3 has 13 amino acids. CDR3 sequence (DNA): TGCAGTGCTAGGAAAGCCCTGAACACTGAAGCTTTCTTT. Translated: CSARKALNTEAFF.

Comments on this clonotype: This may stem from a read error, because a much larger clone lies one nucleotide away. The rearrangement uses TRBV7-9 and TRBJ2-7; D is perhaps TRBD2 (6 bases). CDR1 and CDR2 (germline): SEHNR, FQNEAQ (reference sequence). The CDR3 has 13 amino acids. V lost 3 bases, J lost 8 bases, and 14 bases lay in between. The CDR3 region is CASSFAREDKQYF. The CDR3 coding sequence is TGTGCCAGCAGCTTCGCCAGGGAGGACAAGCAGTACTTC.

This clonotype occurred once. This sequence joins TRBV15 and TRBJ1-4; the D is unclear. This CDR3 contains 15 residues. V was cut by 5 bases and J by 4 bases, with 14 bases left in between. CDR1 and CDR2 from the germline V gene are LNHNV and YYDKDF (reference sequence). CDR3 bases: TGTGCCACCAGCTCCCCAGAGACTCGTAATGAAAAACTGTTTTTT. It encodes CATSSPETRNEKLFF.

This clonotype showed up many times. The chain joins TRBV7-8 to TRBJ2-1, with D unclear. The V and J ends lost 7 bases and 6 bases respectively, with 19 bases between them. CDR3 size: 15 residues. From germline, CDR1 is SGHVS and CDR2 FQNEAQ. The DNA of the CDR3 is TGTGCCAGCACCCCTACCCGCGTCCGAGGCAATGAGCAGTTCTTC. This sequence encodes CASTPTRVRGNEQFF.

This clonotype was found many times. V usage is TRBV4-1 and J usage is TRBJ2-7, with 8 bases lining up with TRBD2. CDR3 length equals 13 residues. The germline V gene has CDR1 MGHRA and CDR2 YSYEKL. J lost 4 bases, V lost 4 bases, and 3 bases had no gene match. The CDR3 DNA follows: TGCGCCAGCAGCCGTGGACTAGCTTACGAGCAGTACTTC. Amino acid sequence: CASSRGLAYEQYF.

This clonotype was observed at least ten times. The CDR3 reads CASRGGGEQFF. The CDR3 region has the DNA TGTGCCAGCAGGGGCGGGGGTGAGCAGTTCTTC. The chain recombines TRBV6-6 with TRBJ2-1; 7 nucleotides align to TRBD2. CDR1 and CDR2 (germline): MNHNY, SVGAGI (reference sequence). The CDR3 covers 11 residues. The junction had 2 bases not matched to a gene; V was cut back by 6 bases and J by 9 bases.

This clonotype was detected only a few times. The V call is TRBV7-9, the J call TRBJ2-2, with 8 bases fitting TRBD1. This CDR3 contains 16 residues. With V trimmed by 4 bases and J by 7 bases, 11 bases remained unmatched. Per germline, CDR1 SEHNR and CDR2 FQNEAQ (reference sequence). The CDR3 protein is CASSSRGGTGRGELFF. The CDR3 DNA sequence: TGTGCCAGCAGCTCGAGAGGCGGGACAGGACGCGGGGAGCTGTTTTTT.